Below, one T cell receptor (beta chain) is given with its context. Produced via immunoSEQ multiplex PCR; TCRdb's table is partial and in-frame only. The sample comprises some 300,000 clones, approximately 85% of which are singletons, and approximately 1% rests with the top ten. Germline-derived CDR1 and CDR2 are SGHNT and YYREEE (reference sequence). The length of the CDR3 is 18 residues. V was pared by 0 bases and J by 0 bases, with 18 bases between. The source of the sample is a study of blood T cell repertoires in COVID-19. The origin of this receptor is a woman aged 25 to 39 who had recovered from COVID-19. What was sequenced was PBMCs or T cells enriched from blood (not recorded which). This chain connects TRBV5-4 to TRBJ2-5; D gene ambiguous. The chain's CDR3 is CASSLAQVASVYQETQYF. The CDR3 DNA reads TGTGCCAGCAGCTTGGCCCAAGTTGCCAGCGTCTACCAAGAGACCCAGTACTTC.